A few counts support the clone carrying this TCR beta chain. Primers for the PCR totalled 60 Vbeta and 13 Jbeta. Produced via immunoSEQ multiplex PCR; TCRdb's table is partial and in-frame only. The sample carries tens of thousands of clones, over 60% recorded once. The data stem from a study of cytomegalovirus exposure and HLA in healthy donors. There are 13 residues in the CDR3. Germline V CDR1 and CDR2: MNHEY, SMNVEV (reference sequence). Trimming shortened V by 5 bases and J by 6 bases, and 10 bases separated the two germline ends. This rearrangement joins TRBV27 to TRBJ2-2; D remains ambiguous. The sample taken for sequencing was PBMCs. This sequence originates from a woman aged 40 to 50 in good health and CMV-seropositive. The CDR3 spells CASSRVGSGELFF. The CDR3 coding sequence is TGTGCCAGCAGTCGGGTCGGTTCCGGGGAGCTGTTTTTT.